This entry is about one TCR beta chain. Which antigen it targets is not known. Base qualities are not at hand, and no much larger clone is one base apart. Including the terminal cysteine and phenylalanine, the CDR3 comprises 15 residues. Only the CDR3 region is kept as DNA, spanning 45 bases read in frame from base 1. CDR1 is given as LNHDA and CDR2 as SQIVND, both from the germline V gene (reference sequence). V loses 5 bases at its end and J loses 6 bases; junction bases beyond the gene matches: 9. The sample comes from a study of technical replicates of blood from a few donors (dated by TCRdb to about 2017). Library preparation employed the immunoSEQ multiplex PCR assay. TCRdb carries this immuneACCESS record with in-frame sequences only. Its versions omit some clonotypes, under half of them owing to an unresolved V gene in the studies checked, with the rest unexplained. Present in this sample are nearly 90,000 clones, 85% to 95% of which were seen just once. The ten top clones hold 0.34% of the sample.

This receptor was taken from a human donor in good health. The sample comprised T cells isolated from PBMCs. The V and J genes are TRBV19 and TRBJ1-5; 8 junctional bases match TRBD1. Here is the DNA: TGTGCCAGTAGTTGGTGGACAGGGTCTCGTCAGCCCCAGCATTTT. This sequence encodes CASSWWTGSRQPQHF. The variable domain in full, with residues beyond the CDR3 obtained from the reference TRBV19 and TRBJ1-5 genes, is DGGITQSPKYLFRKEGQNVTLSCEQNLNHDAMYWYRQDPGQGLRLIYYSQIVNDFQKGDIAEGYSVSREKKESFPLTVTSAQKNPTAFYLCASSWWTGSRQPQHFGDGTRLSIL.